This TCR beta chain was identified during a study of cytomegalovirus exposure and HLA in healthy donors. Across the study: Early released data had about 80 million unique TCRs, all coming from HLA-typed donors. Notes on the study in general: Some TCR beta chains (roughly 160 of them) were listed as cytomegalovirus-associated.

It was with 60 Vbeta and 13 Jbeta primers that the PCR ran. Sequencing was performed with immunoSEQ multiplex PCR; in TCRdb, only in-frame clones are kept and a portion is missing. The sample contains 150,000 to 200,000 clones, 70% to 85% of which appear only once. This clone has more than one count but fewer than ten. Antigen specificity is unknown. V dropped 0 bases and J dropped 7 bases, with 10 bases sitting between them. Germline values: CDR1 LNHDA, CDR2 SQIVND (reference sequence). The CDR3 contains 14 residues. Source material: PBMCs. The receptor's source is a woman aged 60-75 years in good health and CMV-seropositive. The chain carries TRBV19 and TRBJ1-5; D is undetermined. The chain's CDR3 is CASSIDRSQQPQHF. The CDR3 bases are TGTGCCAGTAGTATAGATCGGAGCCAGCAGCCCCAGCATTTT.